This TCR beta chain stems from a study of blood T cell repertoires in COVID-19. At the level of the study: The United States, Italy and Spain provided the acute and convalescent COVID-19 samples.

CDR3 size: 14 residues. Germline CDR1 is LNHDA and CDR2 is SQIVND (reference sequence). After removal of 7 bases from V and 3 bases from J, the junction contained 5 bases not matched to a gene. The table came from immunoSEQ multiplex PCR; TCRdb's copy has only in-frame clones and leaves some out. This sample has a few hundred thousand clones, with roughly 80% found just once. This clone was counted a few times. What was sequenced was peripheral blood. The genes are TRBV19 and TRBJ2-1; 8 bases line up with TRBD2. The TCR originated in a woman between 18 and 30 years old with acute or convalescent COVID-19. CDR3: CASKGTSIYNEQFF. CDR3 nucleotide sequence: TGTGCCAGTAAAGGGACTAGTATCTACAATGAGCAGTTCTTC.